This T cell receptor beta chain was identified in a study of blood T cell repertoires in COVID-19. Study-level information: From the United States, Italy and Spain came samples of acute and convalescent COVID-19. The cDNA or gDNA used as material had been derived from T cells, B-cell-depleted T cells, or PBMCs.

Seattle-derived patients entered the study during active infection and were followed longitudinally. Original data processing: Amplification of reference gene primers provided the estimated nucleated cell counts. Clones were read by immunoSEQ multiplex PCR, and TCRdb kept only the in-frame ones, dropping some. Clone size and the V and J calls come from that table; the DNA yielded D and trimming. The sample holds some 190,000 clones; roughly 80% are singletons and the top ten take around 7.8%. This CDR3 has 13 amino acids. Trimming cost V 4 bases and J 4 bases, with 8 bases left between them. CDR1 and CDR2 (germline): KGHSH, LQKENI.

This TCR came from an older woman with COVID-19, enrolled during active disease. The V gene is TRBV18, the J gene TRBJ1-5; D possibly corresponds to TRBD1 (5 bases). The sample consisted of peripheral blood. In DNA, the CDR3 is TGTGCCAGCTCACTGGGGCTGAATCAGCCCCAGCATTTT. Amino acid sequence: CASSLGLNQPQHF.